The 32 T cell receptor beta chains in this list originate from one sample, sequenced in a study of T cell changes during pregnancy in multiple sclerosis. Profiled with immunoSEQ multiplex PCR; TCRdb holds only in-frame clones, not every one. The sample includes about 40,000 clones, 90% to 95% of them seen just once. The source was peripheral blood, collected before pregnancy. The receptors stem from a female donor with multiple sclerosis, enrolled in a pregnancy study.

This sequence joins TRBV27 and TRBJ1-2, with TRBD1 matching 8 bases. Looked up from germline, CDR1 is MNHEY and CDR2 is SMNVEV (reference sequence). The CDR3 is 14 amino acids. V shed 4 bases, J shed 6 bases, and the junction held 7 bases outside the gene matches. The CDR3 is CASSSRTGRDGYTF. The CDR3 coding sequence is TGTGCCAGCAGTTCCCGGACAGGGAGAGATGGCTACACCTTC.

The chain carries TRBV30 and TRBJ2-2, with TRBD2 matching 14 bases. The length of the CDR3 is 15 residues. From germline, CDR1 is GTSNPN and CDR2 SVGIG (reference sequence). With 4 bases clipped from V and 5 bases from J, the junction kept 3 bases outside the gene matches. CDR3 protein: CAWNRLAGGTGELFF. For the CDR3, the DNA is TGTGCCTGGAACCGACTAGCGGGAGGGACCGGGGAGCTGTTTTTT.

In the case of this clone: Other DNA variants within this sample encode the same CDR3. The chain uses TRBV23-1 and TRBJ2-6; 8 bases are a match to TRBD1. Being an ORF, TRBV23-1 has a function that is uncertain. The V gene end was trimmed by 0 bases and the J gene end by 0 bases; junction bases not matched to a gene: 4. The CDR3 has 18 residues. CDR3 in DNA: TGCGCCAGCAGTCAATCGGGGACAGGATCCTCTGGGGCCAACGTCCTGACTTTC. Its protein product is CASSQSGTGSSGANVLTF.

The chain employs TRBV9 and TRBJ2-5, with a possible D match to TRBD1 (6 bases). Trimming removed 3 bases at V and 1 base at J, with 10 bases between. The CDR3 spans 14 residues. The germline V gene has CDR1 SGDLS and CDR2 YYNGEE. CDR3 DNA: TGTGCCAGCAGCGGTGGGGGCAGCCAAGAGACCCAGTACTTC. Translation: CASSGGGSQETQYF.

As concerns this clone: This may come from a read error, since a much larger clone is one base off. The chain carries TRBV7-9 and TRBJ2-1; perhaps TRBD2 as D (5 bases). V was shortened by 6 bases and J by 5 bases, with 17 bases between the two germline ends. The CDR3 sequence is 15 residues long. Germline assignment: CDR1 SEHNR and CDR2 FQNEAQ (reference sequence). CDR3 amino acids: CASSSSRPGDNEQFF. The CDR3 DNA reads as TGTGCCAGCAGTTCTAGCAGGCCCGGGGACAATGAGCAGTTCTTC.

The rearrangement joins TRBV5-1 to TRBJ2-3; 9 nucleotides align to TRBD2. The CDR3 loop spans 17 amino acids. Germline assignment: CDR1 SGHRS and CDR2 YFSETQ. Trimming took 2 bases from V and 6 from J; bases not matched to a gene: 13. The CDR3 DNA sequence: TGCGCCAGCAGCTTAGACTTAGCGGGAGTAGGTTGGGATACGCAGTATTTT. Encoded protein: CASSLDLAGVGWDTQYF. The full variable domain, rest sourced from reference TRBV5-1 and TRBJ2-3, is KAGVTQTPRYLIKTRGQQVTLSCSPISGHRSVSWYQQTPGQGLQFLFEYFSETQRNKGNFPGRFSGRQFSNSRSEMNVSTLELGDSALYLCASSLDLAGVGWDTQYFGPGTRLTVL.

The rearrangement links TRBV7-9 to TRBJ1-3, with 9 bases identical to TRBD1. V dropped 0 bases and J dropped 4; count of bases not matched to a gene: 4. From germline, CDR1 is SEHNR and CDR2 FQNEAQ (reference sequence). The CDR3 contains 16 residues. The CDR3 coding sequence is TGTGCCAGCAGCTTAGCCGGACAGGGGCCCGGAAACACCATATATTTT. As protein: CASSLAGQGPGNTIYF.

The V gene is TRBV5-4, the J gene TRBJ2-1; 15 nucleotides match TRBD2. This CDR3 is built from 15 residues. V lost 4 bases and J lost 7; bases outside the gene matches: 3. CDR1 is SGHNT, CDR2 YYREEE, per germline (reference sequence). The CDR3 sequence: CASSRTSGRGNEQFF. Written as DNA, the CDR3 is TGTGCCAGCAGCCGGACTAGCGGGAGGGGAAATGAGCAGTTCTTC.

The chain joins TRBV5-1 to TRBJ2-7; 12 bases agree with TRBD2. The CDR3 is 15 residues long. From germline, CDR1 is SGHRS and CDR2 YFSETQ. V lost 4 bases, J lost 1 base, and 3 bases stayed unmatched. DNA for the CDR3: TGCGCCAGCAGCGAAGGGACTAGCGGGTCCTACGAGCAGTACTTC. Amino acid sequence: CASSEGTSGSYEQYF.

V gene TRBV10-1 combines with J gene TRBJ2-5, with 7 bases matching TRBD1. The CDR3 covers 14 residues. The germline gives CDR1 WNHNN, CDR2 SYGVQD (reference sequence). V was clipped by 3 bases and J by 7 bases; unmatched bases: 8. The CDR3 loop reads CASSELRDSGTQYF. In DNA, the CDR3 is TGCGCCAGCAGTGAACTTCGGGACAGCGGGACCCAGTACTTC.

V gene TRBV19 combines with J gene TRBJ2-1; TRBD1 might be the D (6 bases). The CDR3 is made up of 13 amino acids. V lost 3 bases, J lost 7 bases, and 10 bases lay in between. Germline values: CDR1 LNHDA, CDR2 SQIVND (reference sequence). The CDR3 here is CASSMGRGNEQFF. CDR3 nucleotides: TGTGCCAGTAGTATGGGAAGGGGGAATGAGCAGTTCTTC.

The V and J genes are TRBV7-2 and TRBJ2-7, with 11 positions matching TRBD2. With V trimmed by 4 bases and J by 5 bases, 7 bases remained unmatched. CDR1 and CDR2 (germline): SGHTA, FQGNSA. CDR3 size: 15 residues. The CDR3 region is CASSSLLAGVHEQYF. CDR3 bases: TGTGCCAGCAGCTCACTACTAGCGGGAGTCCACGAGCAGTACTTC.

The chain has TRBV6-6 and TRBJ2-7; TRBD1 aligns across 9 bases. Germline assignment: CDR1 MNHNY and CDR2 SVGAGI (reference sequence). J gave up 3 bases and V 6 bases, and 9 bases lay outside the gene matches. The CDR3 runs 15 residues. The CDR3: CASRPFGTGLYEQYF. The CDR3 region has the DNA TGTGCCAGCAGACCCTTTGGGACAGGGCTCTACGAGCAGTACTTC.

This chain links TRBV5-6 with TRBJ2-3; the D gene is possibly TRBD2 (7 bases). This CDR3 comprises 17 residues. The V end lost 4 bases, the J end lost 5 bases, and 23 bases lay between the germline ends. The germline V gene encodes CDR1 SGHDT and CDR2 YYEEEE. The CDR3 loop reads CASSLRRGGGGVDTQYF. The DNA of the CDR3 is TGTGCCAGCAGCCTTCGGAGGGGAGGGGGAGGTGTAGATACGCAGTATTTT.

J is TRBJ2-7 and V is TRBV7-2, with D maybe TRBD1 (6 bases). Germline V CDR1 and CDR2: SGHTA, FQGNSA. Trimming removed 0 bases from V and 1 base from J, with 7 bases in between. CDR3 size: 14 residues. Here the CDR3 DNA reads TGTGCCAGCAGCTTAGCCGGGACATCCTACGAGCAGTACTTC. Its protein is CASSLAGTSYEQYF. Filled out from reference TRBV7-2 and TRBJ2-7, the complete variable domain reads GAGVSQSPSNKVTEKGKDVELRCDPISGHTALYWYRQSLGQGLEFLIYFQGNSAPDKSGLPSDRFSAERTGGSVSTLTIQRTQQEDSAVYLCASSLAGTSYEQYFGPGTRLTVT.

This chain uses TRBV30 with TRBJ1-2; D is unclear. CDR3 length: 13 amino acids. The germline V gene encodes CDR1 GTSNPN and CDR2 SVGIG (reference sequence). The V end lost 4 bases, the J end lost 4 bases, and 13 bases lay between the germline ends. The CDR3: CAWISGGSYGYTF. The DNA for the CDR3 is TGTGCCTGGATATCCGGCGGATCCTATGGCTACACCTTC.

This chain connects TRBV7-6 to TRBJ2-1; a possible D gene is TRBD1 (7 bases). With 5 bases removed from V and 4 bases from J, the gap between germline ends came to 18 bases. The CDR3 loop spans 16 amino acids. Germline values: CDR1 SGHVS, CDR2 FNYEAQ. This CDR3 is CASSPNRGGLYNEQFF. The DNA for the CDR3 is TGTGCCAGCAGCCCCAACAGGGGAGGCCTGTACAATGAGCAGTTCTTC.

This chain joins TRBV2 and TRBJ1-4, with a tentative D call TRBD1 (5 bases). Germline values: CDR1 SNHLY, CDR2 FYNNEI. CDR3 length: 14 amino acids. The V end was cut by 2 bases, the J end by 5 bases, with 9 bases between. CDR3 residues: CASSEMGRNEKLFF. The CDR3 DNA follows: TGTGCCAGCAGTGAAATGGGGCGAAATGAAAAACTGTTTTTT.

The rearrangement links TRBV30 to TRBJ1-4; 7 bases are shared with TRBD1. The germline CDR1 and CDR2 sequences are GTSNPN and SVGIG (reference sequence). The trim removed 7 bases at V and 4 bases at J, leaving 9 bases unmatched. The CDR3 has 14 residues. The DNA of the CDR3 is TGTGCCTTTTCCATGGGACAGAGTAATGAAAAACTGTTTTTT. Protein sequence: CAFSMGQSNEKLFF. The full variable domain, with the rest looked up from reference TRBV30 and TRBJ1-4, is SQTIHQWPATLVQPVGSPLSLECTVEGTSNPNLYWYRQAAGRGLQLLFYSVGIGQISSEVPQNLSASRPQDRQFILSSKKLLLSDSGFYLCAFSMGQSNEKLFFGSGTQLSVL.

This chain uses TRBV7-4 with TRBJ1-1; 9 nucleotides align to TRBD1. Unmatched junction bases numbered 1, after V lost 5 bases and J lost 0 bases. Germline V gives CDR1 SGHVT, CDR2 SQSDAQ. The CDR3 loop spans 14 amino acids. The CDR3 DNA is TGTGCCAGCAGCCGGGACAGGGTGAACACTGAAGCTTTCTTT. It codes for CASSRDRVNTEAFF.

The chain couples TRBV5-1 to TRBJ2-3; 11 bases are a match to TRBD2. Trimming cost V 0 bases and J 4 bases; bases outside gene matches: 10. Germline loops: CDR1 SGHRS, CDR2 YFSETQ. The CDR3 covers 18 residues. CDR3 in amino acids: CASSLAIAGGSPPDTQYF. CDR3 nucleotide sequence: TGCGCCAGCAGCTTGGCCATAGCGGGAGGGAGCCCGCCAGATACGCAGTATTTT. Variable domain in full (rest from reference TRBV5-1 and TRBJ2-3): KAGVTQTPRYLIKTRGQQVTLSCSPISGHRSVSWYQQTPGQGLQFLFEYFSETQRNKGNFPGRFSGRQFSNSRSEMNVSTLELGDSALYLCASSLAIAGGSPPDTQYFGPGTRLTVL.

The rearrangement links TRBV28 to TRBJ2-1; 10 nucleotides align to TRBD2. CDR3 length equals 15 residues. J lost 7 bases, V lost 5 bases, and 8 bases had no gene match. CDR1 and CDR2 (germline): MDHEN, SYDVKM. Written as DNA, the CDR3 is TGTGCCAGCAGTGCAACTAGCGGGGCCGTAAATGAGCAGTTCTTC. Its translation: CASSATSGAVNEQFF. Supplemented by reference TRBV28 and TRBJ2-1, the full variable domain reads DVKVTQSSRYLVKRTGEKVFLECVQDMDHENMFWYRQDPGLGLRLIYFSYDVKMKEKGDIPEGYSVSREKKERFSLILESASTNQTSMYLCASSATSGAVNEQFFGPGTRLTVL.

The chain uses TRBV7-9 and TRBJ2-5; 12 bases align to TRBD2. The CDR3 spans 15 residues. Trimming cost V 6 bases and J 5 bases; bases outside gene matches: 7. Germline V lookup: CDR1 SEHNR, CDR2 FQNEAQ (reference sequence). In DNA, the CDR3 is TGTGCCAGCAGGCGACTAGCGGGAGTGAGGGAGACCCAGTACTTC. Protein product: CASRRLAGVRETQYF.

This chain connects TRBV7-2 to TRBJ2-7, with 7 bases that match TRBD2. Looked up from germline, CDR1 is SGHTA and CDR2 is FQGNSA. Trimming removed 1 base from V and 0 bases from J; junction bases left unmatched: 6. This CDR3 is 16 amino acids long. The CDR3 loop reads CASSLVPAGYSYEQYF. The DNA for the CDR3 is TGTGCCAGCAGCTTAGTTCCAGCGGGATACTCCTACGAGCAGTACTTC.

V and J are TRBV6-1 and TRBJ2-6; TRBD1 is a possible D gene (5 bases). The V end lost 5 bases, the J end lost 1 base, and 9 bases lay between the germline ends. The CDR3 is made up of 15 amino acids. Germline V lookup: CDR1 MNHNS, CDR2 SASEGT. The CDR3, as DNA: TGTGCCAGCAGTCCGCAGGGTTCTGGGGCCAACGTCCTGACTTTC. As protein: CASSPQGSGANVLTF.

Turning to this clone: No DNA is shown, since the ends of the CDR3 on it are uncertain; the CDR3 is the one TCRdb lists. The chain employs TRBV29-1 and TRBJ1-4. The CDR3 has 12 amino acids, counting both end residues. Germline CDR1 is SQVTM and CDR2 is ANQGSEA. The CDR3 sequence: CSVGGGATLRIF.

This clone was seen a single time. The rearrangement joins TRBV19 to TRBJ2-1; TRBD2 agrees at 7 bases. In germline, CDR1 is LNHDA, CDR2 SQIVND (reference sequence). The length of the CDR3 is 14 residues. With 8 bases clipped from V and 2 bases from J, the junction kept 6 bases outside the gene matches. The CDR3 sequence: CASDAGTTYNEQFF. The DNA of the CDR3 is TGTGCCAGTGACGCCGGGACTACCTACAATGAGCAGTTCTTC.

The V call is TRBV5-4, the J call TRBJ1-4, with 8 bases matching TRBD1. V was clipped by 3 bases and J by 16 bases; unmatched bases: 20. CDR3 size: 16 residues. Germline V gene data show CDR1 as SGHNT and CDR2 as YYREEE (reference sequence). The CDR3 coding sequence is TGTGCCAGCAGCTCTGGACAGGGCCAAGAAATGAAAAACTGGTTTTTT. This sequence encodes CASSSGQGQEMKNWFF.

The rearrangement uses TRBV28 and TRBJ1-2, with 7 positions matching TRBD1. The CDR3 has 15 residues. The V gene's germline CDR1 is MDHEN and CDR2 SYDVKM. Unmatched junction bases numbered 10, after V lost 1 base and J lost 8 bases. The CDR3 bases are TGTGCCAGCAGTTTATCCGACAGGGATGGTAAGGGCTACACCTTC. Protein product: CASSLSDRDGKGYTF.

This clone was picked up one time. The chain employs TRBV5-1 and TRBJ2-7; TRBD2 matches 11 bases. With V trimmed by 1 base and J by 6 bases, 12 bases remained unmatched. The CDR3 length is 17 residues. In germline, CDR1 is SGHRS, CDR2 YFSETQ. The CDR3 DNA reads TGCGCCAGCAGCTTGCCCGGGACTAGCGGTAAGGGCATCGAGCAGTACTTC. Amino acids: CASSLPGTSGKGIEQYF.

This clone was recorded only once. The genes are TRBV2 and TRBJ2-5, with D perhaps TRBD1 (6 bases). The V gene lost 7 bases and the J gene lost 9 bases, with 21 bases spanning the gap. The length of the CDR3 is 14 residues. In germline, CDR1 is SNHLY, CDR2 FYNNEI. The CDR3 is CASMGQGPRFPQYF. CDR3 DNA: TGTGCCAGCATGGGGCAGGGGCCGCGCTTCCCCCAGTACTTC. Based on the CDR3 plus reference TRBV2 and TRBJ2-5, the full variable domain is EPEVTQTPSHQVTQMGQEVILRCVPISNHLYFYWYRQILGQKVEFLVSFYNNEISEKSEIFDDQFSVERPDGSNFTLKIRSTKLEDSAMYFCASMGQGPRFPQYFGPGTRLLVL.

In its sample, this clone was seen a few times. This chain uses TRBV18 with TRBJ2-3; possible D gene TRBD2, 5 bases. This CDR3 has 16 residues. The germline V gene has CDR1 KGHSH and CDR2 LQKENI. Trimming cost V 4 bases and J 2 bases, with 16 bases left between them. Written as DNA, the CDR3 is TGTGCCAGCTCACAGACCTGGAGCGGAGCCACAGATACGCAGTATTTT. It encodes CASSQTWSGATDTQYF. The full variable domain, in which reference TRBV18 and TRBJ2-3 provide the parts outside the CDR3, is NAGVMQNPRHLVRRRGQEARLRCSPMKGHSHVYWYRQLPEEGLKFMVYLQKENIIDESGMPKERFSAEFPKEGPSILRIQQVVRGDSAAYFCASSQTWSGATDTQYFGPGTRLTVL.